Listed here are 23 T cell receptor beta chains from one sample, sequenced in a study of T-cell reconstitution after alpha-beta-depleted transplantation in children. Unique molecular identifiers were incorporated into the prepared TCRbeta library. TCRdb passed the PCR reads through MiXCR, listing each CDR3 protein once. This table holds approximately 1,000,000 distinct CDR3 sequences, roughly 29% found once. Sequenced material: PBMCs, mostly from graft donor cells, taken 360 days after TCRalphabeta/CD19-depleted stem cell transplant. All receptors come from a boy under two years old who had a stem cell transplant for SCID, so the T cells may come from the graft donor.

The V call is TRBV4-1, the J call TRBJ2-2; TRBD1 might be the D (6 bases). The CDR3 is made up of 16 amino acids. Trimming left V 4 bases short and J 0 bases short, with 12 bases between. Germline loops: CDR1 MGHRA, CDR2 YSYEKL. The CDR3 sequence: CASSLPTGANTGELFF. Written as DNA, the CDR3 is TGCGCCAGCAGCCTCCCGACAGGCGCGAACACCGGGGAGCTGTTTTTT.

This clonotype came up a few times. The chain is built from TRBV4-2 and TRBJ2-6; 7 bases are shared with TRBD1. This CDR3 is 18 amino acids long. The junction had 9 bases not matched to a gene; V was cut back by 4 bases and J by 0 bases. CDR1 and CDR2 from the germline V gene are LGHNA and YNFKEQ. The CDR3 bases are TGTGCCAGCAGCCCATGGGACAGCAGCTTCTCTGGGGCCAACGTCCTGACTTTC. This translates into CASSPWDSSFSGANVLTF.

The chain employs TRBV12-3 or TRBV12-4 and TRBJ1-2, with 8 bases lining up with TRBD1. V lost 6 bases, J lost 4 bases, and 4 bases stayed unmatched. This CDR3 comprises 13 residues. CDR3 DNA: TGTGCCAGCAGGCGGACAGGGTTCTATGGCTACACCTTC. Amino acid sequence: CASRRTGFYGYTF.

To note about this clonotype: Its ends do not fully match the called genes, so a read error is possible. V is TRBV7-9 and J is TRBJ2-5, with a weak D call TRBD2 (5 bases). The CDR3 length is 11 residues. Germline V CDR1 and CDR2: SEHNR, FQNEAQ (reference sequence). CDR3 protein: CASSFGSSRGF. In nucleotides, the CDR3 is TGTGCCAGCAGCTTCGGGTCCTCCCGGGGTTTC.

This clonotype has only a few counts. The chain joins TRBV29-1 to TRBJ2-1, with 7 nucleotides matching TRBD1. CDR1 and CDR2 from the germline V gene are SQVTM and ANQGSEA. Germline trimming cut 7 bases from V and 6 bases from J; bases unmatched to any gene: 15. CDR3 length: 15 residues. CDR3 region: CSALGHRGMINEQFF. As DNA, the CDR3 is TGCAGCGCTCTCGGGCACAGGGGAATGATCAATGAGCAGTTCTTC.

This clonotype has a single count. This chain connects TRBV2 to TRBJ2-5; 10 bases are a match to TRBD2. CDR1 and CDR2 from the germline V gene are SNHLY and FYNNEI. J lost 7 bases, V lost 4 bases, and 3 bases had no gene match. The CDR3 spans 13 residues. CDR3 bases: TGTGCCAGCAGTGTCCGACTAGCGGGGACCCAGTACTTC. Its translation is CASSVRLAGTQYF.

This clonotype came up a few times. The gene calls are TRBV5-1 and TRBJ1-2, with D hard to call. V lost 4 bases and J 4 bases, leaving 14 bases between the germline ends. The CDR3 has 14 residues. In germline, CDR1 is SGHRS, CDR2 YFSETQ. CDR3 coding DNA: TGCGCCAGCAGCCGACCACCACGGGTCTATGGCTACACCTTC. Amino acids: CASSRPPRVYGYTF.

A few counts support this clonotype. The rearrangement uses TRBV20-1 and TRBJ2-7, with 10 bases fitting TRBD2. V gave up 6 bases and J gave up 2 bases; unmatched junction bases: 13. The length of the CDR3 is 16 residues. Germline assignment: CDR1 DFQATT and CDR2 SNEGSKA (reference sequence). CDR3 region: CSAHPLSGGLAYEQYF. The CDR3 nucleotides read TGCAGTGCCCACCCCCTTAGCGGGGGGCTCGCCTACGAGCAGTACTTC.

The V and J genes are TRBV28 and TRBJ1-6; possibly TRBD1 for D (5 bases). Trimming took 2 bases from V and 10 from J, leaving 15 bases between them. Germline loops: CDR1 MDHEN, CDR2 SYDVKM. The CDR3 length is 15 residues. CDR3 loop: CASSLRVRGDSPLHF. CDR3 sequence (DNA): TGTGCCAGCAGTTTAAGGGTGCGGGGGGACTCACCCCTCCACTTT.

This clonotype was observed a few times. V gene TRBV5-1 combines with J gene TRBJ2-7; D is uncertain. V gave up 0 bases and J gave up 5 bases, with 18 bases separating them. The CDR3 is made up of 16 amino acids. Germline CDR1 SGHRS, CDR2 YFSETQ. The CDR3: CASSLAPGPIGNEQYF. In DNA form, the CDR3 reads TGCGCCAGCAGCTTGGCCCCAGGACCAATTGGAAACGAGCAGTACTTC.

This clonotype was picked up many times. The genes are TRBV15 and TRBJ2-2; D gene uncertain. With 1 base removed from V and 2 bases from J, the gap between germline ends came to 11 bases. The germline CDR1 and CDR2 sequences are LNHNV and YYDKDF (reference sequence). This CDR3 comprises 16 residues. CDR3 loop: CATSRGLTINTGELFF. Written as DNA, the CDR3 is TGTGCCACCAGCAGAGGACTCACCATAAACACCGGGGAGCTGTTTTTT.

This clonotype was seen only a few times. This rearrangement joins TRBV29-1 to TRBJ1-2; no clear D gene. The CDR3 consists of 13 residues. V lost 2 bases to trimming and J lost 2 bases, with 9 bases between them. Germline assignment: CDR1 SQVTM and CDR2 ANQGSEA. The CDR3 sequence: CSVEFSQNYGYTF. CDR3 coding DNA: TGCAGCGTTGAATTTTCCCAGAACTATGGCTACACCTTC.

CDR3 sequence (DNA): TGTGCCAGCAGCTTAGCACTAGCGGGGGCCGATTCCTACAATGAGCAGTTCTTC. Translation: CASSLALAGADSYNEQFF. The chain uses TRBV11-1 and TRBJ2-1; 11 nucleotides agree with TRBD2. The CDR3 spans 18 residues. The V and J ends lost 0 bases and 1 base, in that order; junction bases with no gene match: 5. Germline V gene data show CDR1 as SGHAT and CDR2 as FQDESV (reference sequence).

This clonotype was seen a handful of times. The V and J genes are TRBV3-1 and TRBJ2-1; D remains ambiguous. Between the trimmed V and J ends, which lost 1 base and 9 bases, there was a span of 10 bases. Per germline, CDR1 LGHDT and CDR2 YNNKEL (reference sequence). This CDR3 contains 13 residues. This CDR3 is CASSQVVRGEQFF. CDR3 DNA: TGTGCCAGCAGCCAAGTCGTCCGCGGTGAGCAGTTCTTC.

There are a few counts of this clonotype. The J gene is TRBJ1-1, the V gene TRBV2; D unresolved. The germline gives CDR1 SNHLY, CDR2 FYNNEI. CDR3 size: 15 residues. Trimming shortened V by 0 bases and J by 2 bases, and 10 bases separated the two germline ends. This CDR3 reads CASSEALRPNTEAFF. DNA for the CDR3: TGTGCCAGCAGTGAAGCGCTTCGCCCTAACACTGAAGCTTTCTTT.

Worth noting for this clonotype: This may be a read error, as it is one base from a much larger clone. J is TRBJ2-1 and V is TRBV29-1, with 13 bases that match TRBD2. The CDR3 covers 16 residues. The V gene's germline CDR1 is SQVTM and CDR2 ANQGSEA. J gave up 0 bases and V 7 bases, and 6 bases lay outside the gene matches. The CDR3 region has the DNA TGCAGCGCCGGGACTAGCGGGGTTAGCTCCTACAATGAGCAGTTCTTC. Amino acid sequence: CSAGTSGVSSYNEQFF.

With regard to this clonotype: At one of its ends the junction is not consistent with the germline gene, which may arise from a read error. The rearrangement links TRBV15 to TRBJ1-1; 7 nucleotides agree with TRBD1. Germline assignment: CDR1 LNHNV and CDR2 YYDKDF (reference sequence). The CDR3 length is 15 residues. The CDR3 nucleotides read TGTTCCACCAGCACTAGACAGGGACGGGGCACTGAAGCTTTCTTT. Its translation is CSTSTRQGRGTEAFF.

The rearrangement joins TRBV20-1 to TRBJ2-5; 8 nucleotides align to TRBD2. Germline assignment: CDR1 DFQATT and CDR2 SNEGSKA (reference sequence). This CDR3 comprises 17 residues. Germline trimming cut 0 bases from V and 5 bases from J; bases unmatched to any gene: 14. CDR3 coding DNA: TGCAGTGCTAGAGATGGGTTCGAGCGGGGGTTTTCGGAGACCCAGTACTTC. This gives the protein CSARDGFERGFSETQYF.

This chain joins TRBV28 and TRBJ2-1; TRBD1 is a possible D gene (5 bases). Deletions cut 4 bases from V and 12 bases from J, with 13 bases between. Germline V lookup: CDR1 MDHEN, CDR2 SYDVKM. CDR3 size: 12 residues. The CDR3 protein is CASSSVGLRQFF. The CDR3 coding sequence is TGTGCCAGCAGTTCCGTGGGGCTTAGGCAGTTCTTC.

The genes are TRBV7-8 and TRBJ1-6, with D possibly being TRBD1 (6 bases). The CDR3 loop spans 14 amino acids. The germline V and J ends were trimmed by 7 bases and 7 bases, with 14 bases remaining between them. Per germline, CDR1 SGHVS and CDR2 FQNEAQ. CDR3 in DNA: TGTGCCAGCATCCTAGAGGGGGTAAATTCACCCCTCCACTTT. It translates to CASILEGVNSPLHF.

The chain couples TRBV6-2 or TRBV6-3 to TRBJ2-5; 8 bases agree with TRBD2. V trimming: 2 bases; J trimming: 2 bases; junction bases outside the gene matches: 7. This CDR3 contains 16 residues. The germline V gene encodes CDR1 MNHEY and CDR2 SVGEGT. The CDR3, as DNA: TGTGCCAGCAGTTACCTGGGGGGCGGGGGGCAAGAGACCCAGTACTTC. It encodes CASSYLGGGGQETQYF.

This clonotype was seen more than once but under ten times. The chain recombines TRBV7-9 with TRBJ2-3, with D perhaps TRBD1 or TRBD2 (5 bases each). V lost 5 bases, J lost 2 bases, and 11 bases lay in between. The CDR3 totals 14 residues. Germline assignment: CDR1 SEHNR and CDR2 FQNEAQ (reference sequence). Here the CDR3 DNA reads TGTGCCAGCAGCGCCACGGGGACCACAGATACGCAGTATTTT. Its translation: CASSATGTTDTQYF.

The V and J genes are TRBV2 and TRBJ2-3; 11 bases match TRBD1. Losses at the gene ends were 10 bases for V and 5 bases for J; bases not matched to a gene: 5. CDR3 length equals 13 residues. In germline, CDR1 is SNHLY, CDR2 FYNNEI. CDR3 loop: CATGTGGIDTQYF. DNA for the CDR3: TGTGCCACAGGGACAGGGGGAATAGATACGCAGTATTTT.